This entry lists 27 T cell receptor beta chains sequenced from one sample in a study of cytomegalovirus exposure and HLA in healthy donors. The primer mix had 60 Vbeta and 13 Jbeta primers. Assay: immunoSEQ multiplex PCR; the TCRdb copy retains only in-frame clones and omits some. This table has approximately 160,000 clones, roughly 72% appearing once. The sample was PBMCs. These receptors were taken from a man aged 35-49 years in good health and CMV-seronegative.

This clone was recorded only once. The rearrangement links TRBV5-1 to TRBJ2-2; the match to TRBD1 covers 9 bases. The J segment lost 5 bases and the V segment lost 5 bases, leaving 4 bases of the junction unmatched. The CDR3 is made up of 14 amino acids. Looked up from germline, CDR1 is SGHRS and CDR2 is YFSETQ. The CDR3 nucleotides are TGCGCCAGCAGTATTGGACAGGGGACCGGGGAGCTGTTTTTT. Translated, it gives CASSIGQGTGELFF.

The V gene is TRBV10-3, the J gene TRBJ2-3, with 8 positions matching TRBD2. The length of the CDR3 is 17 residues. The V and J ends lost 8 bases and 2 bases, in that order; junction bases with no gene match: 15. Looked up from germline, CDR1 is ENHRY and CDR2 is SYGVKD. CDR3 DNA: TGTGCCATCGGGCGGCGATCCCGGACTAGCTACACAGATACGCAGTATTTT. This gives the protein CAIGRRSRTSYTDTQYF.

The J gene is TRBJ2-1, the V gene TRBV28; D not certain. CDR1 is MDHEN and CDR2 is SYDVKM in the germline V gene. Trimming left V 8 bases short and J 0 bases short, with 14 bases between. The CDR3 is 15 residues long. The CDR3 sequence: CASLEFSSSYNEQFF. The CDR3 DNA follows: TGTGCCAGCCTGGAGTTTTCCAGCTCCTACAATGAGCAGTTCTTC.

V and J are TRBV10-3 and TRBJ1-4; no definite D call. V was shortened by 7 bases and J by 0 bases, with 6 bases between the two germline ends. Germline V gene sequence: CDR1 ENHRY, CDR2 SYGVKD. This CDR3 has 13 amino acids. The CDR3 DNA reads TGTGCCATCACACCTACAACTAATGAAAAACTGTTTTTT. Its translation is CAITPTTNEKLFF.

The chain couples TRBV29-1 to TRBJ2-7; 7 nucleotides line up with TRBD1. The CDR3 sequence is 14 residues long. The J segment lost 2 bases and the V segment lost 5 bases, leaving 9 bases of the junction unmatched. CDR1 and CDR2 from the germline V gene are SQVTM and ANQGSEA. The CDR3 DNA sequence: TGCAGCGTTTACCCGGGACAGTATACCTACGAGCAGTACTTC. Its protein product is CSVYPGQYTYEQYF.

The chain is built from TRBV5-3 and TRBJ1-1; TRBD1 agrees at 7 bases. TRBV5-3 is given ORF status, its function remaining uncertain. The V and J ends lost 0 bases and 7 bases, in that order; junction bases with no gene match: 9. The CDR3 is 15 amino acids. CDR3 sequence: CARSLAGPGGIEAFF. CDR3 nucleotide sequence: TGTGCCAGAAGCTTGGCTGGGCCAGGGGGAATTGAAGCTTTCTTT.

The chain joins TRBV5-1 to TRBJ2-3, with TRBD2 identical over 13 bases. The germline CDR1 and CDR2 sequences are SGHRS and YFSETQ. The CDR3 is 16 residues long. V was pared by 4 bases and J by 4 bases, with 6 bases of the junction left unmatched. CDR3 coding DNA: TGCGCCAGCAGCCGGGGACTAGCGGGATCATCAGATACGCAGTATTTT. Translation gives CASSRGLAGSSDTQYF.

The rearrangement uses TRBV15 and TRBJ1-2; 8 bases fit TRBD1. The CDR3 is made up of 17 amino acids. The V gene's germline CDR1 is LNHNV and CDR2 YYDKDF (reference sequence). Trimming cost V 5 bases and J 8 bases; bases outside gene matches: 19. DNA of the CDR3: TGTGCCACCAGCCCAACAGGGGGGATCGGCCCTTTGGGCGGCTACACCTTC. This translates into CATSPTGGIGPLGGYTF.

This clone was counted once. The rearrangement uses TRBV5-1 and TRBJ2-1, with 9 bases lining up with TRBD2. The CDR3 runs to 13 residues. J was trimmed by 7 bases and V by 1 base; bases with no gene match: 0. CDR1 and CDR2 (germline): SGHRS, YFSETQ. This CDR3 is CASSLTSGNEQFF. The CDR3 nucleotides are TGCGCCAGCAGCTTGACTAGCGGGAATGAGCAGTTCTTC.

This clone showed up just a few times. This sequence joins TRBV10-3 and TRBJ2-1; possible D gene TRBD1, 6 bases. The CDR3 contains 12 residues. The germline gives CDR1 ENHRY, CDR2 SYGVKD. V lost 3 bases, J lost 8 bases, and 8 bases lay in between. CDR3 region: CAISDQGYEQFF. CDR3 coding DNA: TGTGCCATCAGTGATCAGGGGTATGAGCAGTTCTTC.

The J gene is TRBJ2-2, the V gene TRBV28; D is unresolved. Germline CDR1 MDHEN, CDR2 SYDVKM. V was clipped by 2 bases and J by 6 bases, with 10 bases between them. The CDR3 is 14 residues long. The CDR3 region is CASSLVRVAGELFF. The CDR3, as DNA: TGTGCCAGCAGTTTAGTTCGGGTTGCCGGGGAGCTGTTTTTT.

The DNA for the CDR3 is TGTGCCAGCAGACCCCGACAGGGGAATCAGCCCCAGCATTTT. Amino acid sequence: CASRPRQGNQPQHF. The chain combines TRBV27 with TRBJ1-5, with 8 bases fitting TRBD1. Germline CDR1 MNHEY, CDR2 SMNVEV (reference sequence). The CDR3 is 14 amino acids. The ends lost 6 bases at V and 4 bases at J; junction bases unmatched: 5.

The rearrangement uses TRBV4-1 and TRBJ2-2; 10 bases agree with TRBD2. The length of the CDR3 is 17 residues. The germline CDR1 and CDR2 sequences are MGHRA and YSYEKL. After removal of 3 bases from V and 1 base from J, the junction contained 5 bases not matched to a gene. CDR3 in amino acids: CASSQVLAGLNTGELFF. CDR3 in DNA: TGCGCCAGCAGCCAGGTACTAGCGGGGCTGAACACCGGGGAGCTGTTTTTT.

The chain combines TRBV9 with TRBJ2-1, with a possible D match to TRBD2 (5 bases). Per germline, CDR1 SGDLS and CDR2 YYNGEE. The CDR3 has 12 amino acids. Trimming removed 3 bases from V and 9 bases from J, with 10 bases in between. CDR3 DNA sequence: TGTGCCAGCAGCGCGCCGAGGGTTGAGCAGTTCTTC. It codes for CASSAPRVEQFF.

The gene calls are TRBV4-2 and TRBJ1-3, with D hard to call. The V gene lost 4 bases and the J gene lost 5 bases, with 18 bases spanning the gap. This CDR3 has 16 amino acids. Germline assignment: CDR1 LGHNA and CDR2 YNFKEQ. The CDR3 DNA reads as TGTGCCAGCAGCCTAAAGAGCGGGTTCCTTCGAAACACCATATATTTT. This gives the protein CASSLKSGFLRNTIYF.

Note on this clone: Sequence at one end of the junction differs from germline and may be a read error. V gene TRBV30 combines with J gene TRBJ2-1; TRBD2 matches 10 bases. The germline CDR1 and CDR2 sequences are GTSNPN and SVGIG (reference sequence). This CDR3 is built from 14 residues. The CDR3 DNA follows: TGTGCCTGGAGTGTACTGTCTAGCGGGAGTGTTTCGCTCTTC. It codes for CAWSVLSSGSVSLF.

The V call is TRBV9, the J call TRBJ2-2; D is uncertain. Trimming stripped 2 bases from V and 1 base from J, with 6 bases between. CDR1 is SGDLS, CDR2 YYNGEE, per germline. CDR3 length equals 14 residues. DNA of the CDR3: TGTGCCAGCAGCGTTAGTGAGAACACCGGGGAGCTGTTTTTT. This codes for CASSVSENTGELFF. The full variable domain, in which reference TRBV9 and TRBJ2-2 provide the parts outside the CDR3, is DSGVTQTPKHLITATGQRVTLRCSPRSGDLSVYWYQQSLDQGLQFLIQYYNGEERAKGNILERFSAQQFPDLHSELNLSSLELGDSALYFCASSVSENTGELFFGEGSRLTVL.

V usage is TRBV7-9 and J usage is TRBJ1-3; D is uncertain. The CDR3 loop spans 13 amino acids. The V end lost 5 bases, the J end lost 1 base, and 6 bases lay between the germline ends. Germline V gene sequence: CDR1 SEHNR, CDR2 FQNEAQ (reference sequence). The DNA of the CDR3 is TGTGCCAGCAGCAGCCGATCTGGAAACACCATATATTTT. Its protein is CASSSRSGNTIYF.

The rearrangement uses TRBV27 and TRBJ2-1; 8 bases align to TRBD2. The CDR3 spans 15 residues. Germline V gives CDR1 MNHEY, CDR2 SMNVEV (reference sequence). J was trimmed by 5 bases and V by 3 bases; bases with no gene match: 6. CDR3 protein: CASSFSGSVNNEQFF. CDR3 nucleotides: TGTGCCAGCAGTTTCAGCGGGAGCGTGAACAATGAGCAGTTCTTC.

The chain combines TRBV27 with TRBJ2-1; TRBD2 aligns across 14 bases. J gave up 1 base and V 6 bases, and 8 bases lay outside the gene matches. CDR1 MNHEY and CDR2 SMNVEV come from the germline V gene (reference sequence). The CDR3 runs to 18 residues. CDR3: CASRGLAGVSPSYNEQFF. As DNA, the CDR3 is TGTGCCAGCAGGGGACTAGCGGGAGTATCCCCTTCCTACAATGAGCAGTTCTTC.

The chain couples TRBV6-6 to TRBJ2-2, with D perhaps matching TRBD1 (6 bases). CDR3 size: 14 residues. V lost 7 bases and J lost 4, with 13 bases in between. The germline V gene has CDR1 MNHNY and CDR2 SVGAGI (reference sequence). DNA of the CDR3: TGTGCCAGCACCGCGGACAGATCCACCGGGGAGCTGTTTTTT. It specifies CASTADRSTGELFF.

The chain is built from TRBV27 and TRBJ1-5; 9 nucleotides match TRBD1. Germline values: CDR1 MNHEY, CDR2 SMNVEV (reference sequence). V gave up 5 bases and J gave up 1 base; unmatched junction bases: 15. This CDR3 is 19 amino acids long. The CDR3 sequence is CASSPLSRDRVRSNQPQHF. In DNA, the CDR3 is TGTGCCAGCAGTCCCCTGTCCCGGGACAGGGTACGGAGCAATCAGCCCCAGCATTTT.

This clone was detected only a few times. Sequence at one end of the junction differs from germline and may be a read error. The V and J genes are TRBV27 and TRBJ2-6; TRBD1 aligns across 8 bases. Per germline, CDR1 MNHEY and CDR2 SMNVEV (reference sequence). The CDR3 is 17 amino acids. CDR3 nucleotides: TGTGCCAGCAGGACGGACAGGGTGATCTCTGGGGCCAACGGCCTGACTTTC. Its translation is CASRTDRVISGANGLTF.

The CDR3 DNA is TGCGCCAGCAGCTTCCCAACAGGCTCGAACACCGGGGAGCTGTTTTTT. Translation: CASSFPTGSNTGELFF. The V call is TRBV5-1, the J call TRBJ2-2, with D perhaps matching TRBD1 (5 bases). CDR3 length equals 16 residues. The V end was cut by 2 bases, the J end by 0 bases, with 11 bases between. CDR1 SGHRS and CDR2 YFSETQ come from the germline V gene.

This clone has a handful of counts. V usage is TRBV28 and J usage is TRBJ2-7; weak D call: TRBD2 (6 bases). V lost 6 bases and J lost 5, with 20 bases in between. CDR1 and CDR2 from the germline V gene are MDHEN and SYDVKM. CDR3 length: 15 amino acids. CDR3 in DNA: TGTGCCAGCAGCCCCTCAGGGCGGGAATCTGACGAGCAGTACGTC. Its translation: CASSPSGRESDEQYV.

The chain combines TRBV28 with TRBJ1-5; D is possibly TRBD1 (6 bases). Germline V lookup: CDR1 MDHEN, CDR2 SYDVKM. Trimming cost V 5 bases and J 8 bases, with 13 bases left between them. This CDR3 is built from 13 residues. CDR3 amino acids: CASSGKGVEPQHF. CDR3 bases: TGTGCCAGCAGTGGAAAGGGGGTCGAGCCCCAGCATTTT. Filled out from reference TRBV28 and TRBJ1-5, the complete variable domain reads DVKVTQSSRYLVKRTGEKVFLECVQDMDHENMFWYRQDPGLGLRLIYFSYDVKMKEKGDIPEGYSVSREKKERFSLILESASTNQTSMYLCASSGKGVEPQHFGDGTRLSIL.

This rearrangement joins TRBV30 to TRBJ1-1, with TRBD1 matching over 7 bases. V was clipped by 2 bases and J by 1 base; unmatched bases: 1. Germline V gives CDR1 GTSNPN, CDR2 SVGIG (reference sequence). CDR3 length: 13 amino acids. CDR3 sequence: CAWSYRGNTEAFF. In DNA form, the CDR3 reads TGTGCCTGGAGTTACAGGGGGAACACTGAAGCTTTCTTT.